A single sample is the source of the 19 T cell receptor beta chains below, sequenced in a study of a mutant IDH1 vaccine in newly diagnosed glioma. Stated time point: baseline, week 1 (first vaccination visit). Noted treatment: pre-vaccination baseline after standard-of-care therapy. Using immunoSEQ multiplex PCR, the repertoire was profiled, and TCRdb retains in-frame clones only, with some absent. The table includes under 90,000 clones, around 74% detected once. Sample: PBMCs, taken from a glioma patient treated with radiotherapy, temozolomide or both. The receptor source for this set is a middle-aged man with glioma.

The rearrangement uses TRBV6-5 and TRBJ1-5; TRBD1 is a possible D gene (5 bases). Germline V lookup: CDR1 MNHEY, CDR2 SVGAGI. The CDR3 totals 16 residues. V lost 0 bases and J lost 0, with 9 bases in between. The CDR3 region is CASSYSIRDSNQPQHF. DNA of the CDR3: TGTGCCAGCAGTTACTCGATCAGGGATAGCAATCAGCCCCAGCATTTT.

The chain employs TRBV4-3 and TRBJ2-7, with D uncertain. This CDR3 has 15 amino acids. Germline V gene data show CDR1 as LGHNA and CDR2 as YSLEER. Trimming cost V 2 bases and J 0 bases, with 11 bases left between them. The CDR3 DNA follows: TGCGCCAGCAGCCAACTCACCCAAAGCTCCTACGAGCAGTACTTC. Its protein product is CASSQLTQSSYEQYF.

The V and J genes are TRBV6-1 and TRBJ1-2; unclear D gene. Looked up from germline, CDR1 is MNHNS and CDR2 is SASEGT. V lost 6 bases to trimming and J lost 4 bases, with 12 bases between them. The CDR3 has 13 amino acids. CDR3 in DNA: TGTGCCAGCAGACTAACCTCGGGCTATGGCTACACCTTC. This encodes CASRLTSGYGYTF.

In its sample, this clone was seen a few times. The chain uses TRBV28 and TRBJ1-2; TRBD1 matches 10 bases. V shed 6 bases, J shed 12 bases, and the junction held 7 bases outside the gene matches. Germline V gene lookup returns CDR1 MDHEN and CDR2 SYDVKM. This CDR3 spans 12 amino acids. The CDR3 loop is CASSSKGQGHTF. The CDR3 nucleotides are TGTGCCAGCAGCTCCAAGGGACAGGGGCACACCTTC.

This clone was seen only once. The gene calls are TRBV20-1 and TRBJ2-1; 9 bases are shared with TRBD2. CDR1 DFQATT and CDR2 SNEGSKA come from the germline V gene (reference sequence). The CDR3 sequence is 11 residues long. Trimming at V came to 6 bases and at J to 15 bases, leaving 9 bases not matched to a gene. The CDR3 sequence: CSAGSGGPAFF. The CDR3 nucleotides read TGCAGTGCGGGTAGCGGGGGCCCGGCGTTCTTC.

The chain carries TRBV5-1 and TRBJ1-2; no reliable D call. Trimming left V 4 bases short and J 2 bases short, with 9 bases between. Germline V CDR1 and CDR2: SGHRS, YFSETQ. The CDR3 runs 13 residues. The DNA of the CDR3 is TGCGCCAGCAGCCTAGGAACGAACTATGGCTACACCTTC. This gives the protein CASSLGTNYGYTF. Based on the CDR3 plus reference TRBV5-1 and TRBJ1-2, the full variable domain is KAGVTQTPRYLIKTRGQQVTLSCSPISGHRSVSWYQQTPGQGLQFLFEYFSETQRNKGNFPGRFSGRQFSNSRSEMNVSTLELGDSALYLCASSLGTNYGYTFGSGTRLTVV.

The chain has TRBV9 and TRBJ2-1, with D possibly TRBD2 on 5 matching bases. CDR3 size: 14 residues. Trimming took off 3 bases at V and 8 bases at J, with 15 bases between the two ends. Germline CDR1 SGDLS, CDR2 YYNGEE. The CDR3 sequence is CASSATPTSHEQFF. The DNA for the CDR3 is TGTGCCAGCAGCGCGACGCCAACTAGTCATGAGCAGTTCTTC. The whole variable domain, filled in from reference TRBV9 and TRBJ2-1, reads DSGVTQTPKHLITATGQRVTLRCSPRSGDLSVYWYQQSLDQGLQFLIQYYNGEERAKGNILERFSAQQFPDLHSELNLSSLELGDSALYFCASSATPTSHEQFFGPGTRLTVL.

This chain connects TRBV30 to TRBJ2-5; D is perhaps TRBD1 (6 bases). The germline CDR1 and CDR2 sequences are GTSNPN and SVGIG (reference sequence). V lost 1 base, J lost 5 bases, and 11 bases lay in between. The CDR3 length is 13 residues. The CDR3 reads CAWSEGDRETQYF. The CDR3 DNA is TGTGCCTGGAGTGAGGGGGATAGGGAGACCCAGTACTTC. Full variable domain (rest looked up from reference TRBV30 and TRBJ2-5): SQTIHQWPATLVQPVGSPLSLECTVEGTSNPNLYWYRQAAGRGLQLLFYSVGIGQISSEVPQNLSASRPQDRQFILSSKKLLLSDSGFYLCAWSEGDRETQYFGPGTRLLVL.

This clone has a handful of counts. CDR3 coding DNA: TGTGCCAGCAGCTTAGATGGGTACAGGGACAATCAGCCCCAGCATTTT. It is translated as CASSLDGYRDNQPQHF. The chain employs TRBV11-2 and TRBJ1-5, with D perhaps TRBD1 (6 bases). The germline V gene encodes CDR1 SGHAT and CDR2 FQNNGV. The CDR3 is 16 amino acids. V gave up 0 bases and J gave up 3 bases, with 12 bases separating them.

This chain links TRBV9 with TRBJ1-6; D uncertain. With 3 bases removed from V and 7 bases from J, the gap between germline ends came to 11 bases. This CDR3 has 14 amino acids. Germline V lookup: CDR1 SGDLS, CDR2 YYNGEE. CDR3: CASSAGLTNSPLHF. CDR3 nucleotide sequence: TGTGCCAGCAGCGCCGGACTGACGAATTCACCCCTCCACTTT.

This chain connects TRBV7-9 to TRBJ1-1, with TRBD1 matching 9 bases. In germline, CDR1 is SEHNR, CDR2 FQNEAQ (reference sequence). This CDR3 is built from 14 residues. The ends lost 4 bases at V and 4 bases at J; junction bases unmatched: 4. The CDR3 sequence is CASSSQGAVTEAFF. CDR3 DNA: TGTGCCAGCAGCTCACAGGGGGCGGTCACTGAAGCTTTCTTT.

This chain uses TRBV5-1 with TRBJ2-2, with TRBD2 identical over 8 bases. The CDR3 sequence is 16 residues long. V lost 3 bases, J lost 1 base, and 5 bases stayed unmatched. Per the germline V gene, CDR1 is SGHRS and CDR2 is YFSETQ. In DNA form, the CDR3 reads TGCGCCAGCAGCTCCTTAGCGGGACTGAACACCGGGGAGCTGTTTTTT. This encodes CASSSLAGLNTGELFF.

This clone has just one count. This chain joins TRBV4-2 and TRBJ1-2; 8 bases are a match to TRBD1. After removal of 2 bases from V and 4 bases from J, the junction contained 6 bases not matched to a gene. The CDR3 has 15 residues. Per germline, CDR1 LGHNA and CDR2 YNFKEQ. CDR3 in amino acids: CASSQPQGVAYGYTF. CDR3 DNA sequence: TGTGCCAGCAGCCAACCACAGGGGGTGGCCTATGGCTACACCTTC.

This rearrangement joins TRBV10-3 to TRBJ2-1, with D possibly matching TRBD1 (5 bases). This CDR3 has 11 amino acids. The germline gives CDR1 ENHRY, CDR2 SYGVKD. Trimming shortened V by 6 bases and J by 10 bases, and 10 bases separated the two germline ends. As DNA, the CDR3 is TGTGCCATCAGGCAGGACATCGAGCAGTTCTTC. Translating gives CAIRQDIEQFF.

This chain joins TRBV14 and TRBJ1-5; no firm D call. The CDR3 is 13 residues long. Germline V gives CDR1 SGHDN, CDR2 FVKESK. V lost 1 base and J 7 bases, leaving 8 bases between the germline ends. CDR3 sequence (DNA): TGTGCCAGCAGCCAAGGGGAGGGACAGCCCCAGCATTTT. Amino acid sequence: CASSQGEGQPQHF.

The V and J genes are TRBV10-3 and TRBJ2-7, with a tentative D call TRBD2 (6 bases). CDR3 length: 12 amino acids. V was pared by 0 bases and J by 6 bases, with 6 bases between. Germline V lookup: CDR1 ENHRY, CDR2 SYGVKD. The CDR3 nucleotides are TGTGCCATCAGTGAGTCGGGGGGCGAGCAGTACTTC. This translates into CAISESGGEQYF.

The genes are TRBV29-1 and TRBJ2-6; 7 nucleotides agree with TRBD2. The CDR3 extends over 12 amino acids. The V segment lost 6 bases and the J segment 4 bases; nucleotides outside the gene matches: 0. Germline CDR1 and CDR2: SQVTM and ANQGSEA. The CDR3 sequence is CSVAGGANVLTF. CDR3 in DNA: TGCAGCGTAGCGGGGGGGGCCAACGTCCTGACTTTC.

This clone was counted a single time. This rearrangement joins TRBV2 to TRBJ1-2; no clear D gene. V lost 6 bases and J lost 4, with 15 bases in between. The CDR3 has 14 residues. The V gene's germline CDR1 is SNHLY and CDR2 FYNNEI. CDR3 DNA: TGTGCCAGCAGGCCCCAAATGGGGAGCTATGGCTACACCTTC. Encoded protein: CASRPQMGSYGYTF.

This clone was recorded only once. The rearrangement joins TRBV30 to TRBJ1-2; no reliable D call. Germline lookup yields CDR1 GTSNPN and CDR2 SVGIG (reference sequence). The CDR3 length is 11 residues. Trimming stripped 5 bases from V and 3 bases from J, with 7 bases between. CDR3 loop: CAWSQDYGYTF. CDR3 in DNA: TGTGCCTGGTCTCAGGACTATGGCTACACCTTC.